The sequence of this T cell receptor (beta chain) was determined in a study of blood T cell repertoires in COVID-19. TCRdb keeps only in-frame clones here, not all; method: immunoSEQ multiplex PCR. The data contain about 480,000 clones, 88% of them seen just once; the ten biggest clones take up over 1.5%. Unmatched junction bases numbered 7, after V lost 1 base and J lost 5 bases. The germline V gene encodes CDR1 SGHVS and CDR2 FNYEAQ. This CDR3 contains 16 residues. Cohort placement rested on clinical history that participants reported themselves. A single count supports this clone. The gene calls are TRBV7-6 and TRBJ2-3; 9 bases line up with TRBD2. The clonotype comes from a woman aged 35 to 49 who had recovered from COVID-19. The specimen was PBMCs or T cells enriched from blood (not recorded which). The CDR3 DNA reads as TGTGCCAGCAGCTTAGAAGCGGGAGGCCTAATAGATACGCAGTATTTT. Translating gives CASSLEAGGLIDTQYF.